This T cell receptor (beta chain) was documented in a study of T cell repertoires in cytomegalovirus infection. Across the whole study: Both a matching HLA type and CMV infection were indicated by public TCR beta signatures.

TCRdb ran MiXCR on the reads and lists one entry per CDR3 protein. The sample holds some 300,000 distinct CDR3 sequences; 8% to 10% are singletons and the top ten take approximately 2.4%. Whole-study findings and limits: Clonotypes of TCR beta that were HLA-C-restricted and CMV-specific dominated the ex vivo response.

This clonotype was observed at least ten times. Its cognate antigen is unknown. Germline V CDR1 and CDR2: MNHNY, SVGAGI (reference sequence). V dropped 5 bases and J dropped 5 bases, with 15 bases sitting between them. CDR3 length: 14 amino acids. This rearrangement joins TRBV6-6 to TRBJ1-1; D unresolved. Sequencing used PBMCs. This clonotype originated in a human donor in good health (CMV status not recorded). Some clones in this sample may be carry-over from other donors' samples. CDR3 protein: CASSLSTGRTEAFF. The DNA for the CDR3 is TGTGCCAGCAGTCTTAGTACGGGCCGAACTGAAGCTTTCTTT.